This T cell receptor (beta chain) came from a study of cytomegalovirus exposure and HLA in healthy donors. Looking at the study overall: Earlier results showed roughly 110 million unique TCR beta sequences derived from 150 million to 200 million T cells.

Whole-study results and caveats: Available immune exposure information was restricted to CMV serostatus only. With DRB1 most and HLA-C fewest, TCR association rates differed between HLA loci in a later analysis. Further analysis was carried out later, and it showed several of the most significant clusters appearing linked to common viral pathogens.

Primers included in the PCR were 60 Vbeta and 13 Jbeta primers. TCRdb keeps only in-frame clones here, not all; method: immunoSEQ multiplex PCR. The sample holds tens of thousands of clones, 65% to 70% seen once. About this clone: What it recognizes is unknown.

The CDR3 totals 16 residues. The germline gives CDR1 MGHRA, CDR2 YSYEKL. The J segment lost 2 bases and the V segment lost 3 bases, leaving 10 bases of the junction unmatched. This clonotype was obtained from a woman aged 25 to 39 in good health and CMV-seronegative. This chain links TRBV4-1 with TRBJ2-7, with 7 bases matching TRBD2. Sequences were obtained from PBMCs. This CDR3 is CASSHESGTRPYEQYF. The CDR3 coding sequence is TGCGCCAGCAGCCATGAAAGCGGGACCAGGCCCTACGAGCAGTACTTC.